This TCR beta chain was retrieved from a study of shared clonotypes between healthy human individuals. Measured with immunoSEQ multiplex PCR; TCRdb has only the in-frame clones, and not every one. The table lists some 1.5 million clones, 95% to 99% of them singletons, with approximately 0.44% in the top ten. The donors were adults (healthy and HIV-negative) with no recent acute infections or vaccinations. Turning to this clone: Its antigen is currently unknown.

This CDR3 has 14 residues. The ends were cut back, 6 bases at V and 6 bases at J, with 18 bases in the middle. Germline CDR1 reads MDHEN; CDR2 reads SYDVKM. The study's findings and limits: Sharing of clonotypes among donors was expected to vary with sequencing depth. The sole specimen, blood, was sampled, and tissue repertoires likely differ.

Sequencing used naive CD4+ T cells sorted from blood. Subset of the sample: CD45RA+ positively selected. The source of this sequence is a man aged 25 to 40 in good health. This sequence joins TRBV28 and TRBJ2-7; the D gene is possibly TRBD1 (6 bases). CDR3 nucleotides: TGTGCCAGCAGCACCGTTATTACAGGGAGCGAGCAGTACTTC. It yields the protein CASSTVITGSEQYF.